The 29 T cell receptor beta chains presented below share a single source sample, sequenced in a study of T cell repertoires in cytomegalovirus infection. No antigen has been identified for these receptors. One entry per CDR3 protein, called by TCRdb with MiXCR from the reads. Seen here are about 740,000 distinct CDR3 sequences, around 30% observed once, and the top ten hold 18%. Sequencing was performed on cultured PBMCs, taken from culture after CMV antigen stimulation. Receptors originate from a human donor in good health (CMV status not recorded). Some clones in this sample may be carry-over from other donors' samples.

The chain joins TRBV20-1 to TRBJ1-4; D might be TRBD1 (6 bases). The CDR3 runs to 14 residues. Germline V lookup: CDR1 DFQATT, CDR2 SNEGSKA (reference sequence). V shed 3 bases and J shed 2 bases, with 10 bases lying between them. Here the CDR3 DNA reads TGCAGTGCTAGTGGAGGGGGGACTAATGAAAAACTGTTTTTT. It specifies CSASGGGTNEKLFF.

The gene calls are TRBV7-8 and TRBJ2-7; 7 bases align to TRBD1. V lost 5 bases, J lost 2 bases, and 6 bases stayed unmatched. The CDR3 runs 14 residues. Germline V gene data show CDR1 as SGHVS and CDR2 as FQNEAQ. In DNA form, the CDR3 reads TGTGCCAGCAGCACAGAGACAGGGCCCTACGAGCAGTACTTC. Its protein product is CASSTETGPYEQYF.

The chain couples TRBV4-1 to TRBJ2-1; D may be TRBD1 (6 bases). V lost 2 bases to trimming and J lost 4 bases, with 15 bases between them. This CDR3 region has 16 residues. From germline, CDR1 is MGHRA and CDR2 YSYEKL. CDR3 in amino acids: CASSQSHRVGYNEQFF. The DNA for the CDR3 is TGCGCCAGCAGCCAATCACACAGGGTAGGGTACAATGAGCAGTTCTTC.

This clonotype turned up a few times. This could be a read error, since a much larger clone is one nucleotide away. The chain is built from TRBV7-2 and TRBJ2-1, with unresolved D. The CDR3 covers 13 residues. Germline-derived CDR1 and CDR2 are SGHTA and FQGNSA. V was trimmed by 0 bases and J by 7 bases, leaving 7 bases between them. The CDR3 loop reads CASSLAGWNEQFF. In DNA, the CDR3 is TGTGCCAGCAGCTTAGCGGGGTGGAATGAGCAGTTCTTC.

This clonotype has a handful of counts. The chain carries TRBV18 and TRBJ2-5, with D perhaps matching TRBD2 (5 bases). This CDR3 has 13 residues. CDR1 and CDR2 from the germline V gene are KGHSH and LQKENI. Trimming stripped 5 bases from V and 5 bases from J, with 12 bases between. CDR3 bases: TGTGCCAGCTCAGTTGAGGGTGGCGAGACCCAGTACTTC. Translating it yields CASSVEGGETQYF.

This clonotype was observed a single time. CDR3 nucleotides: TGCGCCAGCAGCCTCCCGACAGAGTTTAACTATGGCTACACCTTC. This sequence encodes CASSLPTEFNYGYTF. The chain combines TRBV4-1 with TRBJ1-2; the D gene is possibly TRBD1 (5 bases). The CDR3 runs to 15 residues. Germline V gives CDR1 MGHRA, CDR2 YSYEKL. Trimming cost V 4 bases and J 1 base, with 13 bases left between them.

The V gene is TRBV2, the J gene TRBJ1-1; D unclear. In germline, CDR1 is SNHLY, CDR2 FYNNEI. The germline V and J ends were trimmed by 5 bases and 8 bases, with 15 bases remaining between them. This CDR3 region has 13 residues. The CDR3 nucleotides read TGTGCCAGCAGTCCGGCGGCCGATGCAGAAGCTTTCTTT. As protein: CASSPAADAEAFF.

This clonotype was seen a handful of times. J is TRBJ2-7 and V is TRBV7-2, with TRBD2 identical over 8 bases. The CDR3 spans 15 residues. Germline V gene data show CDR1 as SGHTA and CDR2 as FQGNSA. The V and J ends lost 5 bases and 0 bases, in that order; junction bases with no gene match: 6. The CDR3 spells CASSHTSGNSYEQYF. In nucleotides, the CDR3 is TGTGCCAGCAGCCACACTAGCGGCAACTCCTACGAGCAGTACTTC.

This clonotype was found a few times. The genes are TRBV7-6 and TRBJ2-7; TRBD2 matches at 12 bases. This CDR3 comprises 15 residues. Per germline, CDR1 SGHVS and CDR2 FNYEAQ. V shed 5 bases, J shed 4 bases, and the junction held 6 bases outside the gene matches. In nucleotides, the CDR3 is TGTGCCAGCAGCCCACTAGCGGGAGGTGCGTACGAGCAGTACTTC. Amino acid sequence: CASSPLAGGAYEQYF.

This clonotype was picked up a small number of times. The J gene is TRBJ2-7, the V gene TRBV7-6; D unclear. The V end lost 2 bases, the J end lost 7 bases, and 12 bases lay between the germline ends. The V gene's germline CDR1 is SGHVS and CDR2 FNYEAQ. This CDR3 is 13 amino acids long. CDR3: CASSLFPDREQYF. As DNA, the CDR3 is TGTGCCAGCAGCTTATTCCCCGATAGGGAGCAGTACTTC.

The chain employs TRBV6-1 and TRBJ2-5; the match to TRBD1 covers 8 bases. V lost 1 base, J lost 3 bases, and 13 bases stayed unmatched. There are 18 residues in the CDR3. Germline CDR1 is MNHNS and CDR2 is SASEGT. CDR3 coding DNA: TGTGCCAGCAGTGAAGAAGTTTCCGGGGACAGGAAAGAAGAGACCCAGTACTTC. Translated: CASSEEVSGDRKEETQYF.

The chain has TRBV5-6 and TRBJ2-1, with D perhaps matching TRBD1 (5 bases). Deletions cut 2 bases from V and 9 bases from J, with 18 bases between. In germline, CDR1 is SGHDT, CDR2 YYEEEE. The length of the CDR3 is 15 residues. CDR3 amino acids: CASSLGQLRMGEQFF. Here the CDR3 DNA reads TGTGCCAGCAGCTTAGGACAACTCAGAATGGGTGAGCAGTTCTTC. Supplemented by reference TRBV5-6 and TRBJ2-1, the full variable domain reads DAGVTQSPTHLIKTRGQQVTLRCSPKSGHDTVSWYQQALGQGPQFIFQYYEEEERQRGNFPDRFSGHQFPNYSSELNVNALLLGDSALYLCASSLGQLRMGEQFFGPGTRLTVL.

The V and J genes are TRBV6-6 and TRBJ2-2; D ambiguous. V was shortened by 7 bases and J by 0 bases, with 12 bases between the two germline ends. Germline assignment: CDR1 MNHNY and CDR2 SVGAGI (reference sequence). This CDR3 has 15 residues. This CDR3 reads CASIVLGSNTGELFF. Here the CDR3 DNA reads TGTGCCAGCATAGTTCTGGGATCGAACACCGGGGAGCTGTTTTTT.

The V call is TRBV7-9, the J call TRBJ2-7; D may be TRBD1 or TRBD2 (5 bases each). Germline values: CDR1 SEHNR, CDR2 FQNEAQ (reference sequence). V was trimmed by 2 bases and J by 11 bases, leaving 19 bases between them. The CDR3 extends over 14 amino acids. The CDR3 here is CASSLRDGNPRKYF. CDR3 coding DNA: TGTGCCAGCAGCTTAAGGGACGGTAACCCCCGAAAGTACTTC.

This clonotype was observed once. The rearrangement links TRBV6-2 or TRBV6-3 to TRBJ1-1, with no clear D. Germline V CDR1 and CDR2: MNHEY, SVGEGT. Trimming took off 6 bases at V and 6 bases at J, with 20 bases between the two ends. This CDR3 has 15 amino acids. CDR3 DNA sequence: TGTGCCAGCAGACCCGGACGGTCGCGTTCGGCTGAAGCTTTCTTT. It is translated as CASRPGRSRSAEAFF.

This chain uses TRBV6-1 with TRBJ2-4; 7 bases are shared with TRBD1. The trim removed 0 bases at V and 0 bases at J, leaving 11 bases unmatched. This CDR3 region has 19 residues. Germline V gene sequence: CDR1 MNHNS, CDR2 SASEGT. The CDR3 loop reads CASSEALPGTEIAKNIQYF. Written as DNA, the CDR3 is TGTGCCAGCAGTGAAGCGCTTCCGGGGACAGAGATAGCCAAAAACATTCAGTACTTC.

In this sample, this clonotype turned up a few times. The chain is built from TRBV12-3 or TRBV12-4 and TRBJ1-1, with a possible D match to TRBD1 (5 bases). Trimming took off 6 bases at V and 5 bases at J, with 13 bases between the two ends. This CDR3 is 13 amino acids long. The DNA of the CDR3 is TGTGCCAGCAGCCGGGACCGCTGGACTGAAGCTTTCTTT. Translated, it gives CASSRDRWTEAFF.

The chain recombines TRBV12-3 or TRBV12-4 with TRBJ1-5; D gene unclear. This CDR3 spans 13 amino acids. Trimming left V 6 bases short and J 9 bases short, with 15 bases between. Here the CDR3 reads CASSPTPRLPQHF. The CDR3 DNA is TGTGCCAGCAGCCCGACGCCCCGGTTGCCCCAGCATTTT.

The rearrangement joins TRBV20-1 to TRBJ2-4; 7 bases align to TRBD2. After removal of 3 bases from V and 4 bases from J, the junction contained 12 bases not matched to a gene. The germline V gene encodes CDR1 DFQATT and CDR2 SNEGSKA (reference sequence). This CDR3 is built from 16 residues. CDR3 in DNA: TGCAGTGCTAGGAGGGCGGGGGTGGATTTAAAAAACATTCAGTACTTC. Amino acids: CSARRAGVDLKNIQYF.

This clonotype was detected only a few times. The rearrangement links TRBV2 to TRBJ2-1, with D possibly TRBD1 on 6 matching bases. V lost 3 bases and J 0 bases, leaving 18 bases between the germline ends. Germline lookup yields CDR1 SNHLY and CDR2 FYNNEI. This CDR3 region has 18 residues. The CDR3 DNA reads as TGTGCCAGCAGTGAGAGGGGGTACCCCCGGAGCTCCTACAATGAGCAGTTCTTC. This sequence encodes CASSERGYPRSSYNEQFF.

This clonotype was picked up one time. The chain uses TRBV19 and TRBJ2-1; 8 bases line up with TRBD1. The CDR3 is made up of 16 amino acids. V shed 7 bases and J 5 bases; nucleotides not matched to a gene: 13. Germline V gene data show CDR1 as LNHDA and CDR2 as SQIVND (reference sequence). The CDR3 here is CASKPKPGQANNEQFF. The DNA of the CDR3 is TGTGCCAGTAAGCCGAAACCGGGACAGGCCAACAATGAGCAGTTCTTC.

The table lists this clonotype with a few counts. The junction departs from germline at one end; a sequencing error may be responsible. This chain's CDR3 is CSASPAGSHIF. The CDR3 DNA follows: TGCAGTGCTAGCCCCGCTGGCAGCCACATATTT. The V call is TRBV20-1, the J call TRBJ1-4; D call uncertain. This CDR3 comprises 11 residues. CDR1 and CDR2 (germline): DFQATT, SNEGSKA (reference sequence).

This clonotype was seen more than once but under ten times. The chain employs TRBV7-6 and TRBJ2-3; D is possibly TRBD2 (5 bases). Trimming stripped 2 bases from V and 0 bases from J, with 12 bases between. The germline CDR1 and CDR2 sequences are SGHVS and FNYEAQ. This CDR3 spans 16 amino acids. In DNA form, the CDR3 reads TGTGCCAGCAGCTTAAGTACGGGGTATAGCACAGATACGCAGTATTTT. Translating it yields CASSLSTGYSTDTQYF.

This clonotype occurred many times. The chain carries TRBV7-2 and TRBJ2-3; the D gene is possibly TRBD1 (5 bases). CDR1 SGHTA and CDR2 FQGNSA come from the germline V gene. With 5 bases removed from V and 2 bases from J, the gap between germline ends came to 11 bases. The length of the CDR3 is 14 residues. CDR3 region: CASSTLGHTDTQYF. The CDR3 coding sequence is TGTGCCAGCAGCACTTTGGGGCACACAGATACGCAGTATTTT.

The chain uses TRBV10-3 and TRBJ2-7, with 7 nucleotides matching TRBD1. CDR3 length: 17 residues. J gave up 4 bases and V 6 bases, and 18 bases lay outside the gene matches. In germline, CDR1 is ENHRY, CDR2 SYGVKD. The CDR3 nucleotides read TGTGCCATCAGCGTGATTCCGGGACAGCGGATGTCTTACGAGCAGTACTTC. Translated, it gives CAISVIPGQRMSYEQYF.

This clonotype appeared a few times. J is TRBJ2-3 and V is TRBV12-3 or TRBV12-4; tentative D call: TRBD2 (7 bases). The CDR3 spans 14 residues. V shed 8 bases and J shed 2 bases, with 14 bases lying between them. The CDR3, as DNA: TGTGCCAGCCAAAAGGGGGGGATCACAGATACGCAGTATTTT. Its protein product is CASQKGGITDTQYF.

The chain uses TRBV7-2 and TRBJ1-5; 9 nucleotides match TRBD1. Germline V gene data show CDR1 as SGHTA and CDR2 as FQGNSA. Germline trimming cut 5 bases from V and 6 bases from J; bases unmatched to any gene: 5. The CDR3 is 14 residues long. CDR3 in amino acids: CASSGDRVGQPQHF. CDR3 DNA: TGTGCCAGCAGCGGGGACAGGGTCGGTCAGCCCCAGCATTTT.

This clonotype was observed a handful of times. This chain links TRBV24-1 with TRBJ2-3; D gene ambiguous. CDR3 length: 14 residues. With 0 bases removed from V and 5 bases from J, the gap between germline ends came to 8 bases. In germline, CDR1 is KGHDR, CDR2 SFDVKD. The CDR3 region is CATSDLRAGDTQYF. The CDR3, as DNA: TGTGCCACCAGTGATTTGCGGGCAGGAGATACGCAGTATTTT.

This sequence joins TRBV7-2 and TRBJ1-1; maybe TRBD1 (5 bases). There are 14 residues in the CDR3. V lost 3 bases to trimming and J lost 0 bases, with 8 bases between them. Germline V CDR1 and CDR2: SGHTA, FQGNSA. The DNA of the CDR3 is TGTGCCAGCAGCTTCGGAGGGGTGAACACTGAAGCTTTCTTT. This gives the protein CASSFGGVNTEAFF.